A single sample gave rise to the 21 T cell receptor beta chains below, sequenced in a study of chemoradiotherapy in HPV16-positive cancers. TCRdb's copy holds only in-frame clones and misses some; the assay was immunoSEQ multiplex PCR. The sample consists of some 2,800 clones, roughly 87% of them appearing once. This sample comprised tumor tissue, obtained from a patient who underwent chemoradiotherapy. The receptor source for this set is a human donor with HPV-associated anogenital cancer.

The V gene is TRBV5-6, the J gene TRBJ2-7; TRBD1 matches 7 bases. Germline-derived CDR1 and CDR2 are SGHDT and YYEEEE. The CDR3 length is 16 residues. J was trimmed by 3 bases and V by 0 bases; bases with no gene match: 9. CDR3 amino acids: CASSLVAGTALYEQYF. The CDR3 DNA reads as TGTGCCAGCAGCTTGGTAGCAGGGACAGCCCTCTACGAGCAGTACTTC.

The chain is built from TRBV11-2 and TRBJ2-5; D possibly uses TRBD1 or TRBD2 (5 bases each). Germline V CDR1 and CDR2: SGHAT, FQNNGV. The V gene lost 5 bases and the J gene lost 4 bases, with 14 bases spanning the gap. The CDR3 spans 14 residues. The CDR3 nucleotides read TGTGCCAGCAGCCCTGTCGGGGCTGGAGAGACCCAGTACTTC. Translated, it gives CASSPVGAGETQYF.

CDR3 protein: CASSQENRYTF. The CDR3 coding sequence is TGTGCCAGCAGCCAAGAGAATCGCTACACCTTC. V usage is TRBV4-2 and J usage is TRBJ1-2; D gene uncertain. The germline V gene encodes CDR1 LGHNA and CDR2 YNFKEQ. This CDR3 comprises 11 residues. The V end lost 0 bases, the J end lost 9 bases, and 5 bases lay between the germline ends.

The chain is built from TRBV6-5 and TRBJ2-2, with 7 bases fitting TRBD1. Germline V gene data show CDR1 as MNHEY and CDR2 as SVGAGI. This CDR3 has 15 residues. V shed 6 bases, J shed 8 bases, and the junction held 12 bases outside the gene matches. CDR3 coding DNA: TGTGCCAGCAGCTATTCTTGGGACAGTTCAGGGGAGCTGTTTTTT. Translated: CASSYSWDSSGELFF.

The chain is built from TRBV6-5 and TRBJ1-6; D is uncertain. This CDR3 is 15 amino acids long. V lost 5 bases and J 9 bases, leaving 17 bases between the germline ends. Germline-derived CDR1 and CDR2 are MNHEY and SVGAGI. The CDR3 DNA reads as TGTGCCAGCAGTCACAATGGGAACCCTGGTTCACCCCTCCACTTT. It yields the protein CASSHNGNPGSPLHF.

The chain carries TRBV5-6 and TRBJ2-7; TRBD1 matches at 9 bases. CDR3 size: 15 residues. Germline CDR1 reads SGHDT; CDR2 reads YYEEEE. The V gene end was trimmed by 3 bases and the J gene end by 3 bases; junction bases not matched to a gene: 7. CDR3 coding DNA: TGTGCCAGCAGCTCCGACCTGGACAGGGGCTACGAGCAGTACTTC. This translates into CASSSDLDRGYEQYF.

The genes are TRBV11-2 and TRBJ2-7, with D possibly TRBD1 on 6 matching bases. This CDR3 has 17 amino acids. The germline V and J ends were trimmed by 5 bases and 3 bases, with 23 bases remaining between them. Germline CDR1 reads SGHAT; CDR2 reads FQNNGV. The CDR3 spells CASSQTSLDSFFYEQYF. In nucleotides, the CDR3 is TGTGCCAGCAGCCAAACAAGCCTGGACAGTTTCTTCTACGAGCAGTACTTC.

This clone was seen only once. The V gene is TRBV27, the J gene TRBJ2-3, with 9 positions matching TRBD2. The V and J ends lost 7 bases and 0 bases, in that order; junction bases with no gene match: 11. This CDR3 is built from 17 residues. Germline CDR1 reads MNHEY; CDR2 reads SMNVEV (reference sequence). The CDR3 here is CASKILAGFSSTDTQYF. Written as DNA, the CDR3 is TGTGCCAGCAAAATACTAGCGGGTTTCTCTAGCACAGATACGCAGTATTTT.

J is TRBJ2-7 and V is TRBV28, with 8 positions matching TRBD1. The V gene end was trimmed by 7 bases and the J gene end by 2 bases; junction bases not matched to a gene: 4. The CDR3 sequence is 13 residues long. Germline CDR1 MDHEN, CDR2 SYDVKM. CDR3 sequence (DNA): TGTGCCAGCAAATTACAGGGGGCCTACGAGCAGTACTTC. Its translation: CASKLQGAYEQYF.

The CDR3 protein is CAISAGEYNEQFF. In nucleotides, the CDR3 is TGTGCCATCAGTGCGGGCGAGTACAATGAGCAGTTCTTC. This chain joins TRBV10-3 and TRBJ2-1; D call uncertain. Germline V gives CDR1 ENHRY, CDR2 SYGVKD. The CDR3 covers 13 residues. V was trimmed by 4 bases and J by 4 bases, leaving 8 bases between them.

Only a few counts were recorded for this clone. V gene TRBV19 combines with J gene TRBJ1-2; D is perhaps TRBD1 (5 bases). Germline CDR1 is LNHDA and CDR2 is SQIVND (reference sequence). The V and J ends lost 1 base and 8 bases respectively, with 14 bases between them. This CDR3 has 14 residues. CDR3 DNA sequence: TGTGCCAGTAGTATAGGCCGGGACCTCTGGGGCTACACCTTC. Amino acids: CASSIGRDLWGYTF.

This chain links TRBV10-3 with TRBJ1-2, with TRBD1 as a possible D gene (6 bases). V was cut by 8 bases and J by 4 bases, with 11 bases left in between. The CDR3 is 12 residues long. The germline gives CDR1 ENHRY, CDR2 SYGVKD. CDR3 nucleotide sequence: TGTGCCATCGGGGACATATCCTATGGCTACACCTTC. Translating gives CAIGDISYGYTF.

The chain recombines TRBV6-1 with TRBJ2-3; 8 positions match TRBD2. The CDR3 loop spans 17 amino acids. The junction had 11 bases not matched to a gene; V was cut back by 4 bases and J by 2 bases. Germline V gives CDR1 MNHNS, CDR2 SASEGT. The CDR3: CASSAREGSGYTDTQYF. The CDR3 region has the DNA TGTGCCAGCAGTGCTCGGGAGGGTAGCGGATACACAGATACGCAGTATTTT.

The chain's CDR3 is CASSNTGVEKLFF. CDR3 in DNA: TGTGCCAGCAGCAACACAGGGGTCGAAAAACTGTTTTTT. V gene TRBV5-6 combines with J gene TRBJ1-4; 7 nucleotides align to TRBD1. Trimming at V came to 4 bases and at J to 8 bases, leaving 5 bases not matched to a gene. Germline-derived CDR1 and CDR2 are SGHDT and YYEEEE. The CDR3 is 13 amino acids.

This sequence joins TRBV2 and TRBJ2-5; the match to TRBD2 covers 9 bases. Germline CDR1 reads SNHLY; CDR2 reads FYNNEI. The CDR3 is 15 residues long. Trimming at V came to 4 bases and at J to 0 bases, leaving 3 bases not matched to a gene. CDR3 sequence reads: CASSASGNNQETQYF. The CDR3 nucleotides read TGTGCCAGCAGTGCTAGCGGGAACAACCAAGAGACCCAGTACTTC.

This clone showed up just once. This rearrangement joins TRBV19 to TRBJ1-1, with 7 bases that match TRBD1. The V and J ends lost 3 bases and 0 bases, in that order; junction bases with no gene match: 4. The CDR3 length is 15 residues. Germline CDR1 reads LNHDA; CDR2 reads SQIVND (reference sequence). The DNA of the CDR3 is TGTGCCAGTAGTATCGACAGGGCAATGAACACTGAAGCTTTCTTT. Translated, it gives CASSIDRAMNTEAFF.

J is TRBJ2-7 and V is TRBV5-4, with D perhaps matching TRBD1 (5 bases). Germline V lookup: CDR1 SGHNT, CDR2 YYREEE (reference sequence). The CDR3 has 14 residues. Trimming cost V 0 bases and J 0 bases, with 7 bases left between them. The CDR3 DNA reads TGTGCCAGCAGCTTGGACAGGAACTCCTACGAGCAGTACTTC. Residues: CASSLDRNSYEQYF. The full variable domain, its missing parts supplied by reference TRBV5-4 and TRBJ2-7, is ETGVTQSPTHLIKTRGQQVTLRCSSQSGHNTVSWYQQALGQGPQFIFQYYREEENGRGNFPPRFSGLQFPNYSSELNVNALELDDSALYLCASSLDRNSYEQYFGPGTRLTVT.

CDR3 in amino acids: CASSFFSSGGTDTQYF. CDR3 sequence (DNA): TGCGCCAGCAGCTTCTTTAGTAGCGGGGGCACAGATACGCAGTATTTT. This rearrangement joins TRBV5-1 to TRBJ2-3, with 8 nucleotides matching TRBD2. Germline loops: CDR1 SGHRS, CDR2 YFSETQ. The CDR3 consists of 16 residues. V lost 2 bases to trimming and J lost 1 base; unmatched junction nucleotides: 6.

V and J are TRBV5-4 and TRBJ2-7, with D possibly matching TRBD2 (5 bases). CDR1 is SGHNT, CDR2 YYREEE, per germline (reference sequence). This CDR3 is built from 15 residues. The V gene lost 0 bases and the J gene lost 4 bases, with 14 bases spanning the gap. The CDR3 spells CASSLGNCRRYEQYF. The DNA for the CDR3 is TGTGCCAGCAGCTTGGGAAATTGTAGGAGGTACGAGCAGTACTTC.

The chain recombines TRBV10-3 with TRBJ1-6; D uncertain. Per germline, CDR1 ENHRY and CDR2 SYGVKD. CDR3 length equals 14 residues. V was clipped by 6 bases and J by 5 bases, with 11 bases between them. The CDR3 here is CAISLEPDNSPLHF. In DNA, the CDR3 is TGTGCCATCAGCCTAGAACCCGATAATTCACCCCTCCACTTT.

The chain combines TRBV2 with TRBJ1-1, with D possibly TRBD1 on 5 matching bases. CDR3 length: 15 residues. CDR1 and CDR2 (germline): SNHLY, FYNNEI. Deletions cut 2 bases from V and 2 bases from J, with 12 bases between. The CDR3 nucleotides are TGTGCCAGCAGTGAAAGATGGGGGAAAAACACTGAAGCTTTCTTT. It translates to CASSERWGKNTEAFF.